This passage covers 30 T cell receptor beta chains from one sample sequenced in a study of blood T cells in healthy people across ages. Next came a second PCR, run for 7 to 11 cycles, which used a sample-barcoded 5' primer along with a J-beta primer mix. MiXCR was run by TCRdb on the 5' RACE reads, yielding one entry per CDR3 protein. Among around 800,000 distinct CDR3 sequences, approximately 48% were seen once, and the ten largest hold around 21%. What was sequenced was blood. Source of these receptors: a man aged 55 to 70 in good health.

This chain joins TRBV29-1 and TRBJ2-1; 14 bases are shared with TRBD2. The J call could be wrong; TRBJ2-7 is a better fit for the DNA end. Germline CDR1 reads SQVTM; CDR2 reads ANQGSEA. This CDR3 contains 14 residues. CDR3 region: CSGLTSGGGAEQYF. CDR3 coding DNA: TGCAGCGGATTGACTAGCGGGGGGGGCGCTGAGCAGTACTTC.

The chain links TRBV7-2 to TRBJ2-5, with D unresolved. The assigned J gene may be wrong: the sequence end matches TRBJ2-7 better. Germline V gives CDR1 SGHTA, CDR2 FQGNSA. CDR3 length: 12 residues. Here the CDR3 reads CASSLAWGEQYF. CDR3 in DNA: TGTGCCAGCAGCTTAGCGTGGGGCGAGCAGTACTTC.

A few counts support this clonotype. The chain uses TRBV27 and TRBJ1-2; D is unresolved. In germline, CDR1 is MNHEY, CDR2 SMNVEV (reference sequence). V lost 3 bases to trimming and J lost 2 bases, with 10 bases between them. The CDR3 is 14 residues long. DNA for the CDR3: TGTGCCAGCAGTTTTGGAGACGGGAACTATGGCTACACCTTC. Translated: CASSFGDGNYGYTF.

This clonotype has ten or more counts. The rearrangement uses TRBV27 and TRBJ2-7, with a possible D match to TRBD1 (6 bases). The CDR3 is 13 residues long. Germline CDR1 is MNHEY and CDR2 is SMNVEV (reference sequence). V dropped 6 bases and J dropped 4 bases, with 13 bases sitting between them. The CDR3 nucleotides are TGTGCCAGCAGCCCGACACAGGGATACGAGCAGTACTTC. As protein: CASSPTQGYEQYF.

V usage is TRBV12-3 or TRBV12-4 and J usage is TRBJ2-7; 10 bases match TRBD2. After removal of 2 bases from V and 4 bases from J, the junction contained 11 bases not matched to a gene. The CDR3 totals 17 residues. The CDR3 region is CASSLISSTSGLYEQYF. CDR3 nucleotides: TGTGCCAGCAGTTTAATCAGCTCGACTAGCGGGTTGTACGAGCAGTACTTC.

With respect to this clonotype: This may stem from a read error, because a much larger clone lies one nucleotide away. This chain connects TRBV30 to TRBJ2-4; TRBD1 aligns across 7 bases. The J call may be faulty, since TRBJ2-5 better matches the DNA end. The CDR3 loop spans 15 amino acids. The germline V gene encodes CDR1 GTSNPN and CDR2 SVGIG (reference sequence). The CDR3 sequence: CAWSKGTASQETQYF. The CDR3 DNA reads TGTGCCTGGAGTAAAGGGACAGCGAGTCAAGAGACCCAGTACTTC.

The genes are TRBV29-1 and TRBJ1-2; D is ambiguous. Germline CDR1 SQVTM, CDR2 ANQGSEA. The CDR3 loop spans 12 amino acids. Trimming pared 3 bases from V and 4 bases from J, leaving 9 bases between. The DNA of the CDR3 is TGCAGCGTTGAGGCGGGGTCCTATGGCTACACCTTC. It is translated as CSVEAGSYGYTF. The variable domain in full, with the rest retrieved from reference TRBV29-1 and TRBJ1-2, is SAVISQKPSRDICQRGTSLTIQCQVDSQVTMMFWYRQQPGQSLTLIATANQGSEATYESGFVIDKFPISRPNLTFSTLTVSNMSPEDSSIYLCSVEAGSYGYTFGSGTRLTVV.

This clonotype was seen a handful of times. This chain connects TRBV9 to TRBJ2-7, with D perhaps matching TRBD2 (6 bases). Germline V CDR1 and CDR2: SGDLS, YYNGEE. V was shortened by 3 bases and J by 2 bases, with 15 bases between the two germline ends. This CDR3 has 15 amino acids. In DNA form, the CDR3 reads TGTGCCAGCAGCGCTGGGGACTCTCGTGCCTACGAGCAGTACTTC. Protein sequence: CASSAGDSRAYEQYF.

The DNA of the CDR3 is TGCAGTGCTCCCTCCCCAGCGCGCCCGCTGGGATATGAGCAGTTCTTC. Protein sequence: CSAPSPARPLGYEQFF. The chain links TRBV20-1 to TRBJ2-1, with D uncertain. There are 16 residues in the CDR3. The germline V gene encodes CDR1 DFQATT and CDR2 SNEGSKA (reference sequence). Trimming pared 5 bases from V and 8 bases from J, leaving 25 bases between.

The chain has TRBV7-9 and TRBJ2-4; D is undetermined. CDR1 and CDR2 (germline): SEHNR, FQNEAQ (reference sequence). V gave up 2 bases and J gave up 13 bases, with 12 bases separating them. This CDR3 has 12 amino acids. The CDR3 here is CASSLNKEIQYF. The CDR3 DNA sequence: TGTGCCAGCAGCTTAAATAAGGAAATCCAGTACTTC.

This chain links TRBV27 with TRBJ2-7; D gene uncertain. Germline V gene sequence: CDR1 MNHEY, CDR2 SMNVEV (reference sequence). The CDR3 has 14 residues. V shed 10 bases and J shed 2 bases, with 18 bases lying between them. The CDR3 loop is CATKPNIPPYEQYF. The CDR3 nucleotides read TGTGCCACCAAACCTAACATACCCCCCTACGAGCAGTACTTC.

V and J are TRBV3-1 and TRBJ1-1; D uncertain. The CDR3 spans 13 residues. The germline V gene encodes CDR1 LGHDT and CDR2 YNNKEL (reference sequence). V dropped 1 base and J dropped 4 bases, with 7 bases sitting between them. CDR3 protein: CASSQGQITEAFF. The CDR3 nucleotides read TGTGCCAGCAGCCAAGGACAAATCACTGAAGCTTTCTTT.

The chain couples TRBV6-5 to TRBJ2-5; a possible D gene is TRBD1 (7 bases). Germline-derived CDR1 and CDR2 are MNHEY and SVGAGI. This CDR3 spans 13 amino acids. The V end was cut by 6 bases, the J end by 9 bases, with 17 bases between. The CDR3 nucleotides read TGTGCCAGCAGGACAGGAGGGGGCGCATCCCAGTACTTC. This gives the protein CASRTGGGASQYF.

J is TRBJ2-3 and V is TRBV3-1; 7 bases match TRBD1. The junction had 9 bases not matched to a gene; V was cut back by 0 bases and J by 6 bases. CDR3 size: 16 residues. Germline V gives CDR1 LGHDT, CDR2 YNNKEL (reference sequence). The CDR3 loop is CASSQDDRVGPDTQYF. The CDR3 nucleotides read TGTGCCAGCAGCCAAGACGACAGGGTTGGTCCGGATACGCAGTATTTT.

The V call is TRBV10-3, the J call TRBJ2-3; 11 bases are shared with TRBD2. Trimming at V came to 4 bases and at J to 0 bases, leaving 3 bases not matched to a gene. This CDR3 contains 16 residues. The germline gives CDR1 ENHRY, CDR2 SYGVKD. In nucleotides, the CDR3 is TGTGCCATCAGTGGGGCTAGCGGGGGGAGCACAGATACGCAGTATTTT. Its translation is CAISGASGGSTDTQYF.

This clonotype appeared a few times. V and J are TRBV6-2 or TRBV6-3 and TRBJ1-1, with D uncertain. Germline V gene data show CDR1 as MNHEY and CDR2 as SVGEGT. The CDR3 consists of 11 residues. Trimming shortened V by 6 bases and J by 1 base, and 3 bases separated the two germline ends. The CDR3, as DNA: TGTGCCAGCAGGTGGAACACTGAAGCTTTCTTT. Its translation: CASRWNTEAFF.

This clonotype was detected a few times. The chain carries TRBV27 and TRBJ1-2; D not certain. CDR3 length: 14 residues. V lost 5 bases to trimming and J lost 4 bases, with 14 bases between them. The germline gives CDR1 MNHEY, CDR2 SMNVEV (reference sequence). The CDR3 nucleotides are TGTGCCAGCAGTCACGAACCCGGGTCCTATGGCTACACCTTC. Translation: CASSHEPGSYGYTF.

The count of this clonotype is one. The chain has TRBV27 and TRBJ2-3; D may be TRBD1 or TRBD2 (5 bases each). With 4 bases removed from V and 1 base from J, the gap between germline ends came to 15 bases. The CDR3 is 16 residues long. CDR1 and CDR2 (germline): MNHEY, SMNVEV (reference sequence). This CDR3 is CASSSTGTAGTDTQYF. For the CDR3, the DNA is TGTGCCAGCAGTTCCACCGGGACGGCTGGCACAGATACGCAGTATTTT.

The chain uses TRBV20-1 and TRBJ2-3; 8 nucleotides agree with TRBD2. There are 17 residues in the CDR3. Germline loops: CDR1 DFQATT, CDR2 SNEGSKA (reference sequence). After removal of 4 bases from V and 2 bases from J, the junction contained 14 bases not matched to a gene. The CDR3 nucleotides read TGCAGTGCTACAGGCGCGGGGGGCCTCGCCCCCACAGATACGCAGTATTTT. It yields the protein CSATGAGGLAPTDTQYF.

Turning to this clonotype: A much larger clone differs from this one at a single base, so this may be a read error. The genes are TRBV29-1 and TRBJ2-5, with D perhaps TRBD1 (5 bases). The CDR3 spans 15 residues. Per the germline V gene, CDR1 is SQVTM and CDR2 is ANQGSEA. V was pared by 4 bases and J by 3 bases, with 18 bases between. CDR3 residues: CSVALHVGVEETQYF. The CDR3 coding sequence is TGCAGCGTTGCCCTCCACGTAGGGGTAGAAGAGACCCAGTACTTC.

J is TRBJ2-1 and V is TRBV10-3; 8 bases fit TRBD2. Germline V gives CDR1 ENHRY, CDR2 SYGVKD. The junction had 9 bases not matched to a gene; V was cut back by 0 bases and J by 5 bases. This CDR3 region has 17 residues. The DNA of the CDR3 is TGTGCCATCAGTGAGTCGATGGGGACTAGAGGGCACAATGAGCAGTTCTTC. This gives the protein CAISESMGTRGHNEQFF.

CDR3 loop: CASSQGFGGVVETQFF. In DNA, the CDR3 is TGCGCCAGCAGCCAAGGTTTCGGCGGGGTGGTAGAGACCCAGTTCTTC. V and J are TRBV4-3 and TRBJ2-1; TRBD2 is a possible D gene (6 bases). Trimming stripped 1 base from V and 13 bases from J, with 23 bases between. Germline loops: CDR1 LGHNA, CDR2 YSLEER. The CDR3 is 16 amino acids.

The chain couples TRBV9 to TRBJ2-5; the D gene could be TRBD1 or TRBD2 (5 bases each). This CDR3 is built from 11 residues. The germline gives CDR1 SGDLS, CDR2 YYNGEE. V gave up 3 bases and J gave up 11 bases, with 11 bases separating them. The CDR3 sequence: CASSAGREQYF. The CDR3 DNA follows: TGTGCCAGCAGCGCCGGCAGGGAGCAGTACTTC.

This clonotype has just one count. The J gene is TRBJ2-3, the V gene TRBV24-1; D perhaps matches TRBD2 (6 bases). The germline V and J ends were trimmed by 6 bases and 1 base, with 16 bases remaining between them. Per the germline V gene, CDR1 is KGHDR and CDR2 is SFDVKD. CDR3 size: 16 residues. CDR3 sequence: CATSTTWRGRTDTQYF. For the CDR3, the DNA is TGTGCCACCAGTACTACGTGGAGGGGACGCACAGATACGCAGTATTTT.

The rearrangement uses TRBV7-8 and TRBJ1-1, with 8 bases identical to TRBD1. This CDR3 contains 15 residues. Trimming removed 2 bases from V and 3 bases from J; junction bases left unmatched: 5. CDR1 SGHVS and CDR2 FQNEAQ come from the germline V gene. The CDR3 sequence: CASSLTGQAYTEAFF. In nucleotides, the CDR3 is TGTGCCAGCAGCTTAACGGGACAGGCCTACACTGAAGCTTTCTTT. Supplemented by reference TRBV7-8 and TRBJ1-1, the full variable domain reads GAGVSQSPRYKVAKRGQDVALRCDPISGHVSLFWYQQALGQGPEFLTYFQNEAQLDKSGLPSDRFFAERPEGSVSTLKIQRTQQEDSAVYLCASSLTGQAYTEAFFGQGTRLTVV.

J is TRBJ1-5 and V is TRBV10-3; D gene ambiguous. CDR1 is ENHRY, CDR2 SYGVKD, per germline. The CDR3 is made up of 13 amino acids. Trimming removed 7 bases at V and 1 base at J, with 8 bases between. The CDR3 region is CAITHDSNQPQHF. As DNA, the CDR3 is TGTGCCATCACCCATGACAGCAATCAGCCCCAGCATTTT.

With regard to this clonotype: A much larger clonotype is one base distant, so this may be a read error. The rearrangement links TRBV29-1 to TRBJ2-1; TRBD2 agrees at 8 bases. Near its end, the DNA agrees better with TRBJ2-7, so the J call may be wrong. This CDR3 is 15 amino acids long. The germline V gene has CDR1 SQVTM and CDR2 ANQGSEA. DNA of the CDR3: TGCAGCGTTGTTAGCGGGGCTTCCTCCTACAATGAGCAGTACTTC. Its protein product is CSVVSGASSYNEQYF.

This chain joins TRBV12-3 or TRBV12-4 and TRBJ1-5; perhaps TRBD1 as D (5 bases). The CDR3 consists of 14 residues. The V end was cut by 1 base, the J end by 8 bases, with 12 bases between. The chain's CDR3 is CASSLGGAGEPQHF. As DNA, the CDR3 is TGTGCCAGCAGTTTAGGAGGGGCCGGTGAGCCCCAGCATTTT.

This chain uses TRBV9 with TRBJ2-4, with D perhaps matching TRBD1 (6 bases). The germline V gene has CDR1 SGDLS and CDR2 YYNGEE. The CDR3 is 12 amino acids. Trimming left V 3 bases short and J 13 bases short, with 14 bases between. The CDR3 DNA sequence: TGTGCCAGCAGCGAACAGGGTGGGGAGCAGTACTTC. Its translation is CASSEQGGEQYF. The full variable domain, rest sourced from reference TRBV9 and TRBJ2-4, is DSGVTQTPKHLITATGQRVTLRCSPRSGDLSVYWYQQSLDQGLQFLIQYYNGEERAKGNILERFSAQQFPDLHSELNLSSLELGDSALYFCASSEQGGEQYFGAGTRLSVL.

This chain links TRBV9 with TRBJ2-3; D possibly matches TRBD1 or TRBD2 (5 bases each). Trimming removed 3 bases from V and 2 bases from J, with 13 bases in between. The CDR3 extends over 15 amino acids. CDR1 is SGDLS and CDR2 is YYNGEE in the germline V gene. CDR3 amino acids: CASSGKPGATDTQYF. The CDR3 DNA reads as TGTGCCAGCAGCGGAAAGCCCGGGGCCACAGATACGCAGTATTTT.